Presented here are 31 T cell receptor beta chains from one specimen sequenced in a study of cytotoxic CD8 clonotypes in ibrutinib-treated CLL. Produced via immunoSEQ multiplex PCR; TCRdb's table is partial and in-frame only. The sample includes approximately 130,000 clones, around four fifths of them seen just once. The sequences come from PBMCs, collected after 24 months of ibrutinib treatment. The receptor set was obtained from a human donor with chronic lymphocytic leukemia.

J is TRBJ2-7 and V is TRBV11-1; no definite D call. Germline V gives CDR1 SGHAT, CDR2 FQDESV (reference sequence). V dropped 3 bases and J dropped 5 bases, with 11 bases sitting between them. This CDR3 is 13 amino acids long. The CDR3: CASSFASSHEQYF. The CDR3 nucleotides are TGTGCCAGCAGCTTTGCTTCCAGCCACGAGCAGTACTTC.

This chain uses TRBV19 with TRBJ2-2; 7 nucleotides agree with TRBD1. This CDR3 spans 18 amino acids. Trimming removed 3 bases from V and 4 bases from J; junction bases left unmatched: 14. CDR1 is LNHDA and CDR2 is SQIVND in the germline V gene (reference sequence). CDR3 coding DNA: TGTGCCAGTAGTATCCGGGACAGTCTCGCCGCGGCCACCGGGGAGCTGTTTTTT. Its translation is CASSIRDSLAAATGELFF.

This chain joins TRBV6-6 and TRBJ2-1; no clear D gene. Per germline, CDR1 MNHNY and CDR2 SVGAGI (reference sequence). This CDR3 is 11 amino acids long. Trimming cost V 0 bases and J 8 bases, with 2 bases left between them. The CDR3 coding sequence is TGTGCCAGCAGTTACTCACATGAGCAGTTCTTC. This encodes CASSYSHEQFF.

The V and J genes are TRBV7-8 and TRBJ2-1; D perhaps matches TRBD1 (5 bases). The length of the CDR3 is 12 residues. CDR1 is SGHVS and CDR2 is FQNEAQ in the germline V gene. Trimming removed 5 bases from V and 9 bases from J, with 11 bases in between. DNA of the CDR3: TGTGCCAGCAGCCCGACAGTGGGTGAGCAGTTCTTC. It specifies CASSPTVGEQFF. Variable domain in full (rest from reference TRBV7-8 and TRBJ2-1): GAGVSQSPRYKVAKRGQDVALRCDPISGHVSLFWYQQALGQGPEFLTYFQNEAQLDKSGLPSDRFFAERPEGSVSTLKIQRTQQEDSAVYLCASSPTVGEQFFGPGTRLTVL.

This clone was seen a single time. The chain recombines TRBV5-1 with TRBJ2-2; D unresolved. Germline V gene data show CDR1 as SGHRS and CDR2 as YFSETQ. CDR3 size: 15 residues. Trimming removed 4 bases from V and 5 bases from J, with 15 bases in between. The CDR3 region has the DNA TGCGCCAGCAGCCCCTCTGCGGTATTTACCGGGGAGCTGTTTTTT. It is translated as CASSPSAVFTGELFF. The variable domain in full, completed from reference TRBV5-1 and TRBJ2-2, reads KAGVTQTPRYLIKTRGQQVTLSCSPISGHRSVSWYQQTPGQGLQFLFEYFSETQRNKGNFPGRFSGRQFSNSRSEMNVSTLELGDSALYLCASSPSAVFTGELFFGEGSRLTVL.

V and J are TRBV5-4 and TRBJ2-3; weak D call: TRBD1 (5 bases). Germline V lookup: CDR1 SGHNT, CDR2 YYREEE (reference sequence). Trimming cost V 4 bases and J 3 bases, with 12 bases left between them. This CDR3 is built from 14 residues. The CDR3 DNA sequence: TGTGCCAGCAGCCCTACATCAGGGACAGATACGCAGTATTTT. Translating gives CASSPTSGTDTQYF.

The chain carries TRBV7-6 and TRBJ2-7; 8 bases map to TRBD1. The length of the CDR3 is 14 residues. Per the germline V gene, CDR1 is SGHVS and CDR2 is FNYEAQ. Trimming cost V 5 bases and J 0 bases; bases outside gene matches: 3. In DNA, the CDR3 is TGTGCCAGCAGCCGTGGGACAGGCTCCTACGAGCAGTACTTC. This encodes CASSRGTGSYEQYF.

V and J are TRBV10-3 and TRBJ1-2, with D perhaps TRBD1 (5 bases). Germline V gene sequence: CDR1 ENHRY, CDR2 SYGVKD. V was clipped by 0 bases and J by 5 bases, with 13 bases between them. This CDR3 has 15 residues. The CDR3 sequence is CAISESGEGLYGYTF. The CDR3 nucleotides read TGTGCCATCAGTGAGTCGGGCGAGGGGTTGTATGGCTACACCTTC.

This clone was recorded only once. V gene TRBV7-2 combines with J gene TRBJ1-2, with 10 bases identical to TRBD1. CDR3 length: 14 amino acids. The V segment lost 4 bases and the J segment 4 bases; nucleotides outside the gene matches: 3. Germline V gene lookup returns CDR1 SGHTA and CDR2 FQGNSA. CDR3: CASSSGTGAYGYTF. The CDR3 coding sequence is TGTGCCAGCAGCTCCGGGACAGGGGCCTATGGCTACACCTTC.

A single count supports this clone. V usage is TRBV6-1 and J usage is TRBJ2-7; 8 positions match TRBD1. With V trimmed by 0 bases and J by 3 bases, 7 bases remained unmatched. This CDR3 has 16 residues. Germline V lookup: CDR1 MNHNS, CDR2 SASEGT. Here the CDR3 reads CASSEASGTGGYEQYF. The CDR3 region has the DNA TGTGCCAGCAGTGAAGCATCCGGGACAGGTGGCTACGAGCAGTACTTC.

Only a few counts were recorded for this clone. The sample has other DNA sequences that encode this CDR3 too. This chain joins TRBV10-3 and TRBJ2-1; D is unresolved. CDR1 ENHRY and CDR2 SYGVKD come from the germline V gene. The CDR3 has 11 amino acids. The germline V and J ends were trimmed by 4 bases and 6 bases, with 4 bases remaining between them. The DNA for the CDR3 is TGTGCCATCAGTGCAGGCAATGAGCAGTTCTTC. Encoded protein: CAISAGNEQFF.

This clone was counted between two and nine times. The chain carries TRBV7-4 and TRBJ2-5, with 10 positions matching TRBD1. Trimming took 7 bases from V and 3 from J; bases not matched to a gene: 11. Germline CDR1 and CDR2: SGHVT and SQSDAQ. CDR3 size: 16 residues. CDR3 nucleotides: TGTGCCAGCAACCGACTCCCGGGACAGGGGAAAGAGACCCAGTACTTC. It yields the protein CASNRLPGQGKETQYF.

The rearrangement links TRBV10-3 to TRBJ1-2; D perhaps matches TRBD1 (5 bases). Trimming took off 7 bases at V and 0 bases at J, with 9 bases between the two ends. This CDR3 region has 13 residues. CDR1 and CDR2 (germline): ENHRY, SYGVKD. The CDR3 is CAIMAGTNYGYTF. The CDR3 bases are TGTGCCATCATGGCAGGGACTAACTATGGCTACACCTTC.

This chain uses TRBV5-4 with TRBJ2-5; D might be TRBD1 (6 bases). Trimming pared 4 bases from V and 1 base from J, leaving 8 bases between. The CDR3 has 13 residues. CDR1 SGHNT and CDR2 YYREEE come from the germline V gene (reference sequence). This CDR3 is CASSTGTQETQYF. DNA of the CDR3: TGTGCCAGCAGCACAGGGACCCAAGAGACCCAGTACTTC.

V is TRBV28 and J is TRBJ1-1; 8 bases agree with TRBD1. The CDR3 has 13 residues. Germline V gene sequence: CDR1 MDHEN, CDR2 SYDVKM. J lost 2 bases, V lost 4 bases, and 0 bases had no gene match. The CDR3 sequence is CASSSGGNTEAFF. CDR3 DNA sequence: TGTGCCAGCAGTTCAGGGGGCAACACTGAAGCTTTCTTT.

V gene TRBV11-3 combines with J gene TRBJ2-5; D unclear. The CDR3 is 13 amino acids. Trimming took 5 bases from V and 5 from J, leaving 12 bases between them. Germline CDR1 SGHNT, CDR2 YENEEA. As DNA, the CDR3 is TGTGCCAGCAGCGCCTCCCCCGTCGAGACCCAGTACTTC. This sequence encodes CASSASPVETQYF.

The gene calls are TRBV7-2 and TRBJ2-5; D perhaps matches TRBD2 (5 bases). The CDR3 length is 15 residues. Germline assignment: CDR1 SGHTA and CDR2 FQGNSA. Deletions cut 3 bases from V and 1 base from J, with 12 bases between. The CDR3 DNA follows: TGTGCCAGCAGCTTCACTAGACTCCCCCAAGAGACCCAGTACTTC. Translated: CASSFTRLPQETQYF.

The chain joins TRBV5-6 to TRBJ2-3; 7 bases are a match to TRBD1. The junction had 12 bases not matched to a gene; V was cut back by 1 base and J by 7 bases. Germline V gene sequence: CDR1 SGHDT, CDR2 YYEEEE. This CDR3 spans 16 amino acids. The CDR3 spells CASSLSVGGYLNTQYF. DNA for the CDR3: TGTGCCAGCAGCTTGAGTGTAGGGGGCTATTTAAATACGCAGTATTTT.

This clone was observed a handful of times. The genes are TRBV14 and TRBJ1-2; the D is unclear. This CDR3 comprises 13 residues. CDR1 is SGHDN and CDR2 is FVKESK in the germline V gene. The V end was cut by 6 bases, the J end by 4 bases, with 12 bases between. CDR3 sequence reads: CASSIKAFYGYTF. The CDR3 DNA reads TGTGCCAGCAGTATCAAGGCTTTCTATGGCTACACCTTC.

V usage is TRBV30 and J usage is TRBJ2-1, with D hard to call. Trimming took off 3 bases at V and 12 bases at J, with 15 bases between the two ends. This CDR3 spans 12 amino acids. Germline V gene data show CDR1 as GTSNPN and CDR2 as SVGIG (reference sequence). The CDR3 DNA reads TGTGCCTGGAGCCCCAATACCGGCGGGCAGTTCTTC. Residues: CAWSPNTGGQFF.

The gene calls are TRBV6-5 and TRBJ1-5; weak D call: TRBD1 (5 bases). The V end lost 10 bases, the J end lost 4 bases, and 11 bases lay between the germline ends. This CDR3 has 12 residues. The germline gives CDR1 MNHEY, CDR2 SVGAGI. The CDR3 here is CATGGGNQPQHF. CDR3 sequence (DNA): TGTGCCACCGGGGGGGGAAATCAGCCCCAGCATTTT.

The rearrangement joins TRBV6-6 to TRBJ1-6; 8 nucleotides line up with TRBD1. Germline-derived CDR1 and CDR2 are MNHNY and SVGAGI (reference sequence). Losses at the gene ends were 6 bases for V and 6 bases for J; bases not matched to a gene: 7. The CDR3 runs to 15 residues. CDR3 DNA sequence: TGTGCCAGCAGAGCAGGGGGCGCGTTTAATTCACCCCTCCACTTT. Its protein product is CASRAGGAFNSPLHF.

The CDR3 sequence is CASSDLWGQGSTGELFF. Here the CDR3 DNA reads TGTGCCAGCAGCGACCTATGGGGACAGGGGAGCACCGGGGAGCTGTTTTTT. This sequence joins TRBV9 and TRBJ2-2; 10 bases fit TRBD1. Germline assignment: CDR1 SGDLS and CDR2 YYNGEE. J lost 4 bases, V lost 3 bases, and 9 bases had no gene match. The CDR3 totals 17 residues.

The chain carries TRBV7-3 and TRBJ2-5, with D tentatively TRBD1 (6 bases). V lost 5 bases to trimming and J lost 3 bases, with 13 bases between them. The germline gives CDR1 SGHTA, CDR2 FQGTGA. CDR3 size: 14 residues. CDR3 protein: CASSRAPGEETQYF. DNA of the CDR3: TGTGCCAGCAGCCGGGCCCCAGGGGAAGAGACCCAGTACTTC.

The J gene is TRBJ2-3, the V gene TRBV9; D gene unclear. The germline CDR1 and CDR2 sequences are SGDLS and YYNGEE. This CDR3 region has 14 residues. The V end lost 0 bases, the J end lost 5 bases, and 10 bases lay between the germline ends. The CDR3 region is CASSVDYRRDTQYF. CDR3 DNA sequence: TGTGCCAGCAGCGTAGATTACCGGAGAGATACGCAGTATTTT. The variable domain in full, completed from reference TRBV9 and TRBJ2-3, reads DSGVTQTPKHLITATGQRVTLRCSPRSGDLSVYWYQQSLDQGLQFLIQYYNGEERAKGNILERFSAQQFPDLHSELNLSSLELGDSALYFCASSVDYRRDTQYFGPGTRLTVL.

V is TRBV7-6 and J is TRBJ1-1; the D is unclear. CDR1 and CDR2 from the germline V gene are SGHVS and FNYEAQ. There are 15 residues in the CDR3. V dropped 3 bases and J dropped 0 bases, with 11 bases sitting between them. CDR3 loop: CASSFGSTMNTEAFF. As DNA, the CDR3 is TGTGCCAGCAGCTTTGGATCTACCATGAACACTGAAGCTTTCTTT.

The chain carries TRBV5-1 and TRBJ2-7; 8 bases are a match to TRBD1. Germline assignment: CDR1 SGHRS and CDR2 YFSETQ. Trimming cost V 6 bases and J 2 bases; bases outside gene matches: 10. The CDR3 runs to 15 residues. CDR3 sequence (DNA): TGCGCCAGCACCCGCGGCGGGACAGGTGCCTACGAGCAGTACTTC. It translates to CASTRGGTGAYEQYF.

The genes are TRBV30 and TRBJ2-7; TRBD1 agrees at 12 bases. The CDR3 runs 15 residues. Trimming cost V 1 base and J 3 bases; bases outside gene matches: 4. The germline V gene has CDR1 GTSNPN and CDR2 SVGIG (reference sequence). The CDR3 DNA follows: TGTGCCTGGAGTGGGCGGGACAGGGGGCGCTACGAGCAGTACTTC. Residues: CAWSGRDRGRYEQYF.

Here the CDR3 reads CASSSGGRGNEQFF. DNA for the CDR3: TGCGCCAGCAGTTCGGGGGGCAGAGGCAATGAGCAGTTCTTC. This chain links TRBV10-1 with TRBJ2-1; D is possibly TRBD2 (7 bases). The CDR3 totals 14 residues. Trimming cost V 5 bases and J 6 bases, with 14 bases left between them. The germline CDR1 and CDR2 sequences are WNHNN and SYGVQD (reference sequence).

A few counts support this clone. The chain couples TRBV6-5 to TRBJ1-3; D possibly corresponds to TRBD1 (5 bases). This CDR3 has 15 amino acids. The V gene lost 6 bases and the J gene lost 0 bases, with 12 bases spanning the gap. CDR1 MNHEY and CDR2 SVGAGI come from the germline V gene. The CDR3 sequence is CASRPGRISGNTIYF. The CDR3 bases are TGTGCCAGCAGACCGGGACGGATCTCTGGAAACACCATATATTTT.

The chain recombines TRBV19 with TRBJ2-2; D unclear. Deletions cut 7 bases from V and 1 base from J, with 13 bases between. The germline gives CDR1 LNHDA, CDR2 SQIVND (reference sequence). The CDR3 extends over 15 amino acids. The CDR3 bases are TGTGCCAGTAAGCCCGGCACCCTGAACACCGGGGAGCTGTTTTTT. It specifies CASKPGTLNTGELFF. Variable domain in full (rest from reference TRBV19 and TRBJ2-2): DGGITQSPKYLFRKEGQNVTLSCEQNLNHDAMYWYRQDPGQGLRLIYYSQIVNDFQKGDIAEGYSVSREKKESFPLTVTSAQKNPTAFYLCASKPGTLNTGELFFGEGSRLTVL.